This T cell receptor (beta chain) derives from a study of OX40 agonist ivuxolimab in advanced cancers. Trimming took off 4 bases at V and 4 bases at J, with 10 bases between the two ends. CDR3 length equals 13 residues. Germline V gives CDR1 ENHRY, CDR2 SYGVKD. The study, taken as a whole, reports: Still undetermined is the antigen specificity of the expanded peripheral T cells.

On this clone: What it recognizes is unknown.

Profiling relied on immunoSEQ multiplex PCR, and the TCRdb table lists in-frame clones only, not all of them. The data show some 37,000 clones, about 85% seen once. The TCR originated in an adult with an advanced solid tumor such as melanoma, head and neck, liver or kidney cancer. The gene calls are TRBV10-3 and TRBJ1-2; D gene ambiguous. The sample consisted of CD4+ or CD8+ T cells sorted from blood, taken in a trial of the OX40 agonist ivuxolimab. The CDR3 DNA reads as TGTGCCATCAGTGTCTTTTCCGGCTATGGCTACACCTTC. It encodes CAISVFSGYGYTF.